The rows below give T cell receptor beta chains drawn from one sample of a study of cytomegalovirus exposure and HLA in healthy donors. Here immunoSEQ multiplex PCR was the method, and the copy in TCRdb shows in-frame clones only, minus some. The sample carries more than 90,000 clones, about 93% recorded once. The sample taken for sequencing was PBMCs. All receptors come from a woman in her 30s in good health and CMV-seropositive. Each CDR3 is given with its conserved first and last residue. D genes are given only for firm matches. Size is stated for part of the rows, as once, few or many counts, or as a class when the clone is expanded.

NA,TRBV29-1,TRBJ2-3,NA,TGCAGCGTTCGGGGGGGACAGGGTGGTAGCGGCACAGATACGCAGTATTTT,CSVRGGQGGSGTDTQYF
once,TRBV10-3,TRBJ1-5,NA,TGTGCCATCAGTGACGGTGGGCAGGGTATTCAGCCCCAGCATTTT,CAISDGGQGIQPQHF
NA,TRBV30,TRBJ2-3,NA,TGTGCCTGGAGTGACGGGATTTTCGCAGATACGCAGTATTTT,CAWSDGIFADTQYF
NA,TRBV28,TRBJ2-7,NA,TGTGCCAGCAGTTTTCGGGGCTCCTACGAGCAGTACTTC,CASSFRGSYEQYF
NA,TRBV6-5,TRBJ2-1,NA,TGTGCCAGCAGTTACCTAGGGGGCTACAATGAGCAGTTCTTC,CASSYLGGYNEQFF
NA,TRBV5-5,TRBJ1-3,NA,TGTGCCAGCAGCTTGGACAGGGTCTTTGGAAACACCATATATTTT,CASSLDRVFGNTIYF
NA,TRBV19,TRBJ2-3,TRBD1,TGTGCCAGTAGTATAGGGACAGGGATCACAGATACGCAGTATTTT,CASSIGTGITDTQYF
NA,TRBV4-1,TRBJ2-3,NA,TGCGCCAGCAGCCAAGAGTTTCTCTGGAGGGTAGTCACAGATACGCAGTATTTT,CASSQEFLWRVVTDTQYF
NA,TRBV30,TRBJ2-7,TRBD2,TGTGCCTGGAGTCCACGGGGCGGGAGGTTTAATCGGGAGCAGTACTTC,CAWSPRGGRFNREQYF
NA,TRBV5-1,TRBJ1-1,NA,TGCGCCAGCAGCTTGTTGCAGGGGCTAAACACTGAAGCTTTCTTT,CASSLLQGLNTEAFF
NA,TRBV12-5,TRBJ2-7,NA,TGTGCTCCTCCGGGTCAGTACTTC,CAPPGQYF